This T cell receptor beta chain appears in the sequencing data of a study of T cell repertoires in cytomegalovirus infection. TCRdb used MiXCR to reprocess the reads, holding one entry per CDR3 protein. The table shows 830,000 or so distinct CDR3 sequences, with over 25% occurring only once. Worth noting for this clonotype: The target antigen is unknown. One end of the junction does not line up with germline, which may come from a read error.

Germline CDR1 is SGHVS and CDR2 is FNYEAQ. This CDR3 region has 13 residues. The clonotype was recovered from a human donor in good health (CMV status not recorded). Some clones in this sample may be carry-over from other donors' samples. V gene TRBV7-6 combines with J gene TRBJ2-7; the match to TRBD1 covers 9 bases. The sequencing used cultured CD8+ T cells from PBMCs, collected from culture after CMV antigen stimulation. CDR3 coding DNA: TGTGCCAACAGCTTGGGACAGGGATACGAGCAGTACTTC. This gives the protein CANSLGQGYEQYF.